The rows below give T cell receptor beta chains drawn from one sample of a study of T cell responses to AZD1222 COVID-19 vaccine. Some clones are missing from TCRdb's copy, which holds only in-frame ones; the method was immunoSEQ multiplex PCR. The sample lists approximately 130,000 clones, about 79% occurring once. This sample comprised peripheral blood, obtained 28 days after the second AZD1222 dose. These receptors were collected from an adult who received the AZD1222 COVID-19 vaccine. Each CDR3 is given with its conserved first and last residue. D genes are given only for firm matches. Where a row states a size, it is once, few, many or the class of an expanded clone; other rows omit it.

abundance	d_gene	v_gene	j_gene	CDR3nt	CDR3aa
.	TRBD1	TRBV27	TRBJ2-7	TGTGCCAGCAGTTTATCTGCCCCGGGACAGGGCCGAAGCAAACCCGAGCAGTACTTC	CASSLSAPGQGRSKPEQYF
.	.	TRBV27	TRBJ1-1	TGTGCCAGCAGTTTTCACAGGGCGTACACTGAAGCTTTCTTT	CASSFHRAYTEAFF
.	.	TRBV28	TRBJ1-6	TGTGCCAGCAGCGGAGGGGGGGGGTATAATTCACCCCTCCACTTT	CASSGGGGYNSPLHF
few	.	TRBV7-9	TRBJ2-5	TGTGCCAGCAGCGGGTCGACAGAGACCCAGTACTTC	CASSGSTETQYF
once	TRBD1	TRBV4-3	TRBJ1-1	TGCGCCAGCAGCCAAGCCCTTTCAACAGGGGTAAACACTGAAGCTTTCTTT	CASSQALSTGVNTEAFF
.	TRBD1	TRBV15	TRBJ1-1	TGTGCCACCAGCAGAGGAGGACAGGCAGGCACTGAAGCTTTCTTT	CATSRGGQAGTEAFF
once	.	TRBV6-2/TRBV6-3	TRBJ1-2	TGTGCCAGCAGTTATTCTTTCGGCCACTACTATGGCTACACCTTC	CASSYSFGHYYGYTF
.	.	TRBV30	TRBJ1-6	TGTGCCTGGAGTTCACGCGGTCCAGCCCAGGGGTCGTGTTCACCCCTCCACTTT	CAWSSRGPAQGSCSPLHF
many	.	TRBV27	TRBJ1-5	TGTGCCAGCAGTTTTGTAGGGAACAATCAGCCCCAGCATTTT	CASSFVGNNQPQHF
.	.	TRBV28	TRBJ1-1	TGTGCCAGCAGTTTACGCTGGGGGGCGTGGGGCCACACTGAAGCTTTCTTT	CASSLRWGAWGHTEAFF
few	.	TRBV3-1/TRBV3-2	TRBJ2-5	TGTGCCAGCAGCTCGGAGTGGGCCCAAGAGACCCAGTACTTC	CASSSEWAQETQYF
.	.	TRBV18	TRBJ1-5	TGTGCCAGCTCACCAGATTCGCATCAGCCCCAGCATTTT	CASSPDSHQPQHF
.	.	TRBV4-3	TRBJ2-2	TGCGCCAGCAGCCAAGGGTTAGGGACCACCGGGGAGCTGTTTTTT	CASSQGLGTTGELFF
.	.	TRBV6-5	TRBJ2-7	TGTGCCAGCAGTACCGACAAGCTGGGCTTC	CASSTDKLGF
.	TRBD1	TRBV6-4	TRBJ1-1	TGTGCCAGCAGTGACTTTAACCGCCTCAGGGGGCCGACCCCTGAAGCTTTCTTT	CASSDFNRLRGPTPEAFF
.	.	TRBV19	TRBJ1-4	TGTGCCAGTATGAGTGGAGGGGCAAGTAAGGAAAAACTGTTTTTT	CASMSGGASKEKLFF
.	.	TRBV28	TRBJ1-2	TGTGCCAGCAGTTTATCGTTACAGGGTGGTGGCTACACCTTC	CASSLSLQGGGYTF
once	TRBD2	TRBV3-1/TRBV3-2	TRBJ2-1	TGTGCCAGCAGCCAAGAACCGGGACTAGCGGGGGTTCTAGGACTCTCCTACAATGAGCAGTTCTTC	CASSQEPGLAGVLGLSYNEQFF
.	TRBD1	TRBV12-5	TRBJ2-2	TGTGCTAGTGGCTTCCTCTACAGGGGGCAATTGGCCCCACCTGCGGACACCGGGGAGCTGTTTTTT	CASGFLYRGQLAPPADTGELFF
.	.	TRBV21-1	TRBJ2-7	TGTGCCAGCAGCCCACGGACAGGGCGATACTCCTACGAGCAATACTTC	CASSPRTGRYSYEQYF
.	.	TRBV19	TRBJ1-2	TGTGCCTCAAGTCTGGGGGCTGGGTATGGCTACACCTTC	CASSLGAGYGYTF
.	.	TRBV6-4	TRBJ2-7	TGTGCCACTAGGGACTTCCACTCCTACGAGCAGTACTTC	CATRDFHSYEQYF
.	.	TRBV18	TRBJ2-7	TGTGCCAGCTCGGGGTCTGGCGGGCCTTACTCCTACGAGCAGTACTTC	CASSGSGGPYSYEQYF
.	.	TRBV3-1/TRBV3-2	TRBJ2-5	TGTGCCAGCAGCTACGGGGCTAAAGAGACCCAGTACTTC	CASSYGAKETQYF
.	TRBD2	TRBV5-4	TRBJ2-1	TGTGCCAGCAGCCCGACTAGCGGGGACAATGAGCAGTTCTTC	CASSPTSGDNEQFF
.	.	TRBV3-1/TRBV3-2	TRBJ1-5	TGTGCCAGCAGCGGTCCGTCGAATCAGCCCCAGCATTTT	CASSGPSNQPQHF
.	.	TRBV7-9	TRBJ2-2	TGTGCCAGCAGCTCCGAGAGGGGCCGAATCCCCTTTGGGGAGCTGTTTTTT	CASSSERGRIPFGELFF
.	.	TRBV2	TRBJ2-1	TGTGCCAGCAGCCCGGTGGTTAGGAACAATGAGCAGTTCTTC	CASSPVVRNNEQFF
.	.	TRBV5-6	TRBJ2-5	TGTGCCAGCAGCTTGATGAGTCCAGTCAGAAAGACCCAGTACTTC	CASSLMSPVRKTQYF
.	.	TRBV5-3	TRBJ1-3	TGTGCCAGAAGCTTGAATTTTGGATGGGAGACGGAGCGAAACACCATATATTTT	CARSLNFGWETERNTIYF
.	TRBD1	TRBV11-2	TRBJ2-3	TGTGCCAGCAGCTTGGGGGACAGGGACGGAGATACGCAGTATTTT	CASSLGDRDGDTQYF
.	.	TRBV7-2	TRBJ2-6	TGTGCTACACAGGCGTCTGGGGCCAACGTCCTGACTTTC	CATQASGANVLTF
.	.	TRBV6-5	TRBJ1-6	TGTGCCAGCAGTTATGACAGATATAATTCACCCCTCCACTTT	CASSYDRYNSPLHF
.	.	TRBV6-6	TRBJ2-5	TGTGCCAGCCCCACGGGTGGTTCCAAGGGGGAGACCCAGTACTTC	CASPTGGSKGETQYF
.	.	TRBV29-1	TRBJ1-2	TGCAGCGCTGGGCCATTGGGGCAGGGTGGGGGCTACACCTTC	CSAGPLGQGGGYTF
.	.	TRBV30	TRBJ2-7	TGTGCCGTCAGGAACCGAGGGCCCTACGAGCAGTACTTC	CAVRNRGPYEQYF
.	.	TRBV18	TRBJ1-2	TGTGCCAGCTCGCTAACCAAATCCGGGACACCTGGCTACACCTTC	CASSLTKSGTPGYTF
.	.	TRBV2	TRBJ2-2	TGTGCCTCGGAAGGGGTGGCGAACACCGGGGAGCTGTTTTTT	CASEGVANTGELFF
few	.	TRBV20-1	TRBJ1-2	TGCAGTGCTAGCCCCATCTATGGCTACACCTTC	CSASPIYGYTF
.	.	TRBV18	TRBJ1-1	TGTGCCAGCTCACCACCCACGGCCCCAGGGGCCGGGGCTTTCTTT	CASSPPTAPGAGAFF
.	.	TRBV6-5	TRBJ2-7	TGTGCCAGCAACCGACTCCCGGACGGCGAGCAGTACTTC	CASNRLPDGEQYF
.	.	TRBV7-2	TRBJ1-2	TGTGCCAGCAGCTCCAGGGCAGCCATCAACTATGGCTACACCTTC	CASSSRAAINYGYTF
.	TRBD2	TRBV19	TRBJ2-2	TGTGCCAGTCTCAGGACTAGCGGGGGTTTGGGGGAGCTGTTTTTT	CASLRTSGGLGELFF
.	.	TRBV9	TRBJ1-2	TGTGCCAGCGACTCCGGCTATGGCTACACCTTC	CASDSGYGYTF
.	.	TRBV7-2	TRBJ1-1	TGTGCCAGCAGCTTAGGTTTCACTACCGCTTTCTTT	CASSLGFTTAFF
.	.	TRBV6-2/TRBV6-3	TRBJ1-1	TGTGCCAGCAGTTATTCCAGGAGTACTCTGAACACTGAAGCTTTCTTT	CASSYSRSTLNTEAFF
once	.	TRBV3-1/TRBV3-2	TRBJ2-3	TGTGCCAGCAGCCAAGCCATCGTCGGGGGCACAGATACGCAGTATTTT	CASSQAIVGGTDTQYF
.	TRBD2	TRBV7-9	TRBJ2-1	TGTGCCAGCACCTCTAGCGGGACGTACAATGAGCAGTTCTTC	CASTSSGTYNEQFF
.	TRBD2	TRBV7-9	TRBJ2-2	TGTGCCAGCAGCTTGGGGACTAGCGGAACGAACACCGGGGAGCTGTTTTTT	CASSLGTSGTNTGELFF